This T cell receptor beta chain was sequenced in a study of blood T cell repertoires in COVID-19. Study details: Sites across the United States, Italy and Spain contributed samples from acute and convalescent COVID-19. PBMCs, B-cell-depleted T cells, or T cells provided the cDNA or gDNA that made up the material.

Germline CDR1 reads SGHDN; CDR2 reads FVKESK. The germline V and J ends were trimmed by 0 bases and 6 bases, with 21 bases remaining between them. This CDR3 region has 17 residues. Per the study methods: Amplification of reference gene primers provided the estimated nucleated cell counts. The repertoire was sequenced with immunoSEQ multiplex PCR; TCRdb's copy has only in-frame clones and lacks some. V, J and clone size are taken as reported in that table, and D and trimming were inferred from the DNA itself. The sample contains over 120,000 clones, roughly 80% of which appear only once. The chain couples TRBV14 to TRBJ2-7; the D gene is possibly TRBD2 (5 bases). The sequence was collected from a woman aged 45 to 65 with active or convalescent COVID-19. Source material: peripheral blood. CDR3 region: CASSQDRSLALAAEQYF. CDR3 coding DNA: TGTGCCAGCAGCCAAGATAGGTCCTTAGCGTTGGCGGCCGAGCAGTACTTC.